A selection of T cell receptor beta chains follows, all from one sample in a study of cytomegalovirus exposure and HLA in healthy donors. The repertoire was sequenced with immunoSEQ multiplex PCR; TCRdb's copy has only in-frame clones and lacks some. The table has roughly 100,000 clones, 65% to 80% seen once; the top ten hold roughly 6%. The sample taken for sequencing was PBMCs. The origin of the receptors is a woman aged 50 to 60 in good health and CMV-seropositive. CDR3s include the opening cysteine and the closing phenylalanine or tryptophan. The D gene is left open where the match is weak. Rows may omit the clone size; those that give it use once, few, many or a size class.

abundance: NA
d_gene: NA
j_gene: TRBJ1-1
v_gene: TRBV5-1
CDR3nt: TGCGCCAGCAGCTTGGACCCGGGGGTCGACACTGAAGCTTTCTTT
CDR3aa: CASSLDPGVDTEAFF

abundance: NA
d_gene: NA
j_gene: TRBJ1-6
v_gene: TRBV7-9
CDR3nt: TGTGCCAGCAGCCCATCTAGCTCCTATAATTCACCCCTCCACTTT
CDR3aa: CASSPSSSYNSPLHF

abundance: NA
d_gene: TRBD1
j_gene: TRBJ2-7
v_gene: TRBV29-1
CDR3nt: TGCAGCGTAGCCGGGACAGGGGGCCCCTACGAGCAGTACTTC
CDR3aa: CSVAGTGGPYEQYF

abundance: NA
d_gene: TRBD2
j_gene: TRBJ2-1
v_gene: TRBV11-2
CDR3nt: TGTGCCAGCAGCTCCGCCCATAGCGGGGGCACCTACAATGAGCAGTTCTTC
CDR3aa: CASSSAHSGGTYNEQFF

abundance: NA
d_gene: NA
j_gene: TRBJ2-7
v_gene: TRBV5-4
CDR3nt: TGTGCCAGCAGTATGGACAGCTTCGCCTCCTACGAGCAGTACTTC
CDR3aa: CASSMDSFASYEQYF

abundance: NA
d_gene: NA
j_gene: TRBJ2-7
v_gene: TRBV4-3
CDR3nt: TGCGCCAGCAGCCAAGAAGAGAGCGCCTACGAGCAGTACTTC
CDR3aa: CASSQEESAYEQYF

abundance: NA
d_gene: TRBD1
j_gene: TRBJ1-4
v_gene: TRBV7-6
CDR3nt: TGTGCCAGCAGCTCGCGACGAGGGGGCCGGGAAAAACTGGTTTTT
CDR3aa: CASSSRRGGREKLVF

abundance: many
d_gene: NA
j_gene: TRBJ1-1
v_gene: TRBV5-1
CDR3nt: TGCGCCAGCAGCCGGGGGGAACGGAACACTGAAGCTTTCTTT
CDR3aa: CASSRGERNTEAFF

abundance: NA
d_gene: NA
j_gene: TRBJ2-7
v_gene: TRBV14
CDR3nt: TGTGCCAGCAGCCAACAGGGGCACTACGAGCAGTACTTC
CDR3aa: CASSQQGHYEQYF

abundance: once
d_gene: NA
j_gene: TRBJ1-1
v_gene: TRBV4-3
CDR3nt: TGCGCCAGCAGCCAAGGGGTCGTAGCGGAGAACACTGAAGCTTTCTTT
CDR3aa: CASSQGVVAENTEAFF

abundance: NA
d_gene: NA
j_gene: TRBJ1-2
v_gene: TRBV19
CDR3nt: TGTGCCAGTAGTATACAAGGAGTGGGCTACACCTTC
CDR3aa: CASSIQGVGYTF

abundance: once
d_gene: NA
j_gene: TRBJ1-6
v_gene: TRBV7-9
CDR3nt: TGTGCCAGCAGCCCAACAGTTCTCAATTCACCCCTCCACTTT
CDR3aa: CASSPTVLNSPLHF

abundance: many
d_gene: NA
j_gene: TRBJ1-5
v_gene: TRBV4-1
CDR3nt: TGCGCCAGCAGCCAAGATCAAGGGGCTGTTAATCAGCCCCAGCATTTT
CDR3aa: CASSQDQGAVNQPQHF

abundance: NA
d_gene: TRBD2
j_gene: TRBJ2-2
v_gene: TRBV7-9
CDR3nt: TGTGCCAGCAGACCAAGCGGGGGGGCCTTGACCGGGGAGCTGTTTTTT
CDR3aa: CASRPSGGALTGELFF

abundance: NA
d_gene: NA
j_gene: TRBJ2-5
v_gene: TRBV7-3
CDR3nt: TGTGCCAGCAGCTTAGTCGGGGGAGAGACCCAGTACTTC
CDR3aa: CASSLVGGETQYF

abundance: NA
d_gene: NA
j_gene: TRBJ2-2
v_gene: TRBV5-1
CDR3nt: TGCGCCAGCTACCGGGACTCTCCGAACACCGGGGAGCTGTTTTTT
CDR3aa: CASYRDSPNTGELFF

abundance: NA
d_gene: NA
j_gene: TRBJ2-1
v_gene: TRBV10-3
CDR3nt: TGTGCCATCAGTGAGTCCGGGGCGGCTTCCGGGCCCGGCGGGGAAAGCTCCTACAATGAGCAGTTCTTC
CDR3aa: CAISESGAASGPGGESSYNEQFF

abundance: NA
d_gene: TRBD2
j_gene: TRBJ2-7
v_gene: TRBV7-2
CDR3nt: TGTGCCAGCAGCTTAGGGACTAGCATCGAGCAGTACTTC
CDR3aa: CASSLGTSIEQYF

abundance: NA
d_gene: NA
j_gene: TRBJ1-5
v_gene: TRBV28
CDR3nt: TGTGCCAGTGGGGAGCAGCCCCAGCATTTT
CDR3aa: CASGEQPQHF

abundance: few
d_gene: NA
j_gene: TRBJ1-6
v_gene: TRBV7-8
CDR3nt: TGTGCCAGCAGCCCATTTAATTCACCCCTCCACTTT
CDR3aa: CASSPFNSPLHF

abundance: NA
d_gene: NA
j_gene: TRBJ1-4
v_gene: TRBV6-5
CDR3nt: TGTGCCAGCAGTACCCCGACGGGTACTGAAAAACTGTTTTTT
CDR3aa: CASSTPTGTEKLFF

abundance: NA
d_gene: NA
j_gene: TRBJ2-7
v_gene: TRBV7-2
CDR3nt: TGTGCCAGCAGCTCCGCCCGCTACGGGAGCTCCTACGAGCAGTACTTC
CDR3aa: CASSSARYGSSYEQYF

abundance: NA
d_gene: NA
j_gene: TRBJ2-1
v_gene: TRBV19
CDR3nt: TGTGCCAGTAGTCTCACCTCAGGGCCCGTGCAGTTCTTC
CDR3aa: CASSLTSGPVQFF

abundance: NA
d_gene: TRBD1
j_gene: TRBJ2-5
v_gene: TRBV4-1
CDR3nt: TGCGCCAGCAGCCCGACGGGACAGGGGGAGACCCAGTACTTC
CDR3aa: CASSPTGQGETQYF

abundance: NA
d_gene: TRBD1
j_gene: TRBJ2-7
v_gene: TRBV11-2
CDR3nt: TGTGCCAGCAACGACAGGGGGCGAATTGGGTACGAGCAGTACTTC
CDR3aa: CASNDRGRIGYEQYF

abundance: NA
d_gene: NA
j_gene: TRBJ2-7
v_gene: TRBV6-5
CDR3nt: TGTGCCAGCAGTTACTCGGGAATACAGGGCGCCCACGAGCAGTACTTC
CDR3aa: CASSYSGIQGAHEQYF

abundance: NA
d_gene: TRBD1
j_gene: TRBJ1-5
v_gene: TRBV2
CDR3nt: TGTGCCAGCGGCGGATCGACAGGGGCCAATCAGCCCCAGCATTTT
CDR3aa: CASGGSTGANQPQHF

abundance: few
d_gene: TRBD1
j_gene: TRBJ2-3
v_gene: TRBV4-1
CDR3nt: TGCGCCAGCAGCCAATTACAGGGGGCTATGGGCACAGATACGCAGTATTTT
CDR3aa: CASSQLQGAMGTDTQYF

abundance: NA
d_gene: TRBD1
j_gene: TRBJ2-3
v_gene: TRBV2
CDR3nt: TGTGCCAGCAGTGAACCGAGGGACAGCAGCACAGATACGCAGTATTTT
CDR3aa: CASSEPRDSSTDTQYF